The 8 T cell receptor beta chains in this list originate from one sample, sequenced in a study of blood T cell repertoires in COVID-19. Using immunoSEQ multiplex PCR, the repertoire was profiled, and TCRdb retains in-frame clones only, with some absent. The repertoire consists of 57,000 or so clones, with approximately 84% occurring once and the leading ten covering roughly 18%. Material for sequencing was peripheral blood. These receptors originate from a man between 65 and 85 years old with active COVID-19.

This chain connects TRBV5-1 to TRBJ2-2, with TRBD2 identical over 9 bases. The junction had 31 bases not matched to a gene; V was cut back by 6 bases and J by 7 bases. Germline V CDR1 and CDR2: SGHRS, YFSETQ. The CDR3 consists of 22 residues. CDR3 loop: CASTRPPTGTSNGGANDGELFF. CDR3 bases: TGCGCCAGCACCCGACCACCGACCGGGACTAGCAACGGGGGAGCTAATGACGGGGAGCTGTTTTTT.

This clone turned up a few times. This chain links TRBV5-1 with TRBJ1-2; no firm D call. V shed 0 bases and J shed 7 bases, with 7 bases lying between them. The CDR3 totals 12 residues. Germline CDR1 reads SGHRS; CDR2 reads YFSETQ. The CDR3 nucleotides read TGCGCCAGCAGCTTGGACGAGGCTGGCTACACCTTC. The encoded protein is CASSLDEAGYTF.

V and J are TRBV11-2 and TRBJ1-5, with D tentatively TRBD1 (6 bases). This CDR3 comprises 16 residues. Germline V lookup: CDR1 SGHAT, CDR2 FQNNGV. V was pared by 1 base and J by 4 bases, with 14 bases between. CDR3 residues: CASSLVGWQGNQPQHF. The CDR3 DNA reads as TGTGCCAGCAGCTTAGTGGGCTGGCAGGGGAATCAGCCCCAGCATTTT.

This chain joins TRBV7-2 and TRBJ2-2; TRBD1 might be the D (5 bases). The germline V and J ends were trimmed by 6 bases and 6 bases, with 26 bases remaining between them. The CDR3 covers 18 residues. Germline V gives CDR1 SGHTA, CDR2 FQGNSA. The CDR3 bases are TGTGCCAGCAGTTATAGGGGCGCGACTGGTGTCGACGCCGGGGAGCTGTTTTTT. It translates to CASSYRGATGVDAGELFF. The full variable domain, in which reference TRBV7-2 and TRBJ2-2 provide the parts outside the CDR3, is GAGVSQSPSNKVTEKGKDVELRCDPISGHTALYWYRQSLGQGLEFLIYFQGNSAPDKSGLPSDRFSAERTGGSVSTLTIQRTQQEDSAVYLCASSYRGATGVDAGELFFGEGSRLTVL.

In DNA, the CDR3 is TGTGCCAGCAGTCGCGGGGGAAGCACAGATACGCAGTATTTT. Amino acid sequence: CASSRGGSTDTQYF. The chain employs TRBV28 and TRBJ2-3; 7 bases are a match to TRBD2. V was clipped by 5 bases and J by 0 bases; unmatched bases: 2. Germline V gene data show CDR1 as MDHEN and CDR2 as SYDVKM. CDR3 length equals 14 residues.

V is TRBV11-3 and J is TRBJ2-7; 11 nucleotides match TRBD1. The CDR3 loop spans 15 amino acids. Germline-derived CDR1 and CDR2 are SGHNT and YENEEA. The V segment lost 1 base and the J segment 5 bases; nucleotides outside the gene matches: 4. CDR3 amino acids: CASSLGTGGIHEQYF. As DNA, the CDR3 is TGTGCCAGCAGCTTAGGGACAGGGGGCATCCACGAGCAGTACTTC.

This clone was counted between two and nine times. The chain has TRBV10-3 and TRBJ2-1; the match to TRBD2 covers 10 bases. Germline CDR1 is ENHRY and CDR2 is SYGVKD. Unmatched junction bases numbered 10, after V lost 10 bases and J lost 7 bases. This CDR3 is 14 amino acids long. The CDR3: CATKPSGSRNEQFF. CDR3 nucleotide sequence: TGTGCCACCAAACCTAGCGGGAGTAGGAATGAGCAGTTCTTC.

The V call is TRBV7-9, the J call TRBJ2-5; D is possibly TRBD2 (5 bases). The CDR3 is 15 amino acids. V lost 3 bases and J lost 4, with 15 bases in between. The germline V gene encodes CDR1 SEHNR and CDR2 FQNEAQ (reference sequence). In nucleotides, the CDR3 is TGTGCCAGCAGCTTCCCCCCGGGGAGCGGAGAGACCCAGTACTTC. This encodes CASSFPPGSGETQYF. Variable domain in full (rest from reference TRBV7-9 and TRBJ2-5): DTGVSQNPRHKITKRGQNVTFRCDPISEHNRLYWYRQTLGQGPEFLTYFQNEAQLEKSRLLSDRFSAERPKGSFSTLEIQRTEQGDSAMYLCASSFPPGSGETQYFGPGTRLLVL.